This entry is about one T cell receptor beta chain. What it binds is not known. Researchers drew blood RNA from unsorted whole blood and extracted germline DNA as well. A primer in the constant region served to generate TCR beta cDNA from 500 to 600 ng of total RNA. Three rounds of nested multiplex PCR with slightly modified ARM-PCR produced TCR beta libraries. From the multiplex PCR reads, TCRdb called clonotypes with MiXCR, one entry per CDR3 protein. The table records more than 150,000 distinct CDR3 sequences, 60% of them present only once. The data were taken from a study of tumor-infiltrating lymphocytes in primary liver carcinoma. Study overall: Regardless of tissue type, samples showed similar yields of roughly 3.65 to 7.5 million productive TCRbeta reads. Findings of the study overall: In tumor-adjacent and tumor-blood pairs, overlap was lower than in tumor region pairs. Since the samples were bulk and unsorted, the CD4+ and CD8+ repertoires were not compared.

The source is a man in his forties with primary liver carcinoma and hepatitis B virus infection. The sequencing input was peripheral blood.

The CDR3 is CASSPGTGSYSGNTIYF. The CDR3 nucleotides read TGTGCCAGCAGTCCCGGGACAGGGTCCTACTCTGGAAACACCATATATTTT. This sequence joins TRBV6-5 and TRBJ1-3; 9 bases line up with TRBD1. The CDR3 length is 17 residues. J was trimmed by 0 bases and V by 5 bases; bases with no gene match: 8. Germline V lookup: CDR1 MNHEY, CDR2 SVGAGI.